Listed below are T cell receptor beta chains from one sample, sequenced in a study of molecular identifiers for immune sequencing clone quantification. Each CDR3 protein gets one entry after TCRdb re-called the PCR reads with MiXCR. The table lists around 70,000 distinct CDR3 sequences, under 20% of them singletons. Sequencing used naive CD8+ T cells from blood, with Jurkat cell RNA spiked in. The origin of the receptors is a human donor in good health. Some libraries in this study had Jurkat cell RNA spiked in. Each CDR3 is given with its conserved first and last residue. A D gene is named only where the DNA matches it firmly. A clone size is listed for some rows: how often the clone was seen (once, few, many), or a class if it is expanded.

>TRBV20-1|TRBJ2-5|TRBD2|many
TGCAGTGCAACCCTAGCGGGAGAGACCCAGTACTTC
CSATLAGETQYF
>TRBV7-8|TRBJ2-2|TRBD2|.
TGTGCCAGCAGCTTAGCGCTAGCGGGATTTGCCGCCGGGGAGCTGTTTTTT
CASSLALAGFAAGELFF
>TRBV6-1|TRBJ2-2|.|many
TGTGCCAGCAGTGATATGGCGAACACCGGGGAGCTGTTTTTT
CASSDMANTGELFF
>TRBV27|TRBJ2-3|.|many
TGTGCCAGCAGTTTTTCGGGGACTAGCACAGATACGCAGTATTTT
CASSFSGTSTDTQYF
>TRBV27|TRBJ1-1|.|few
TGTGCCAGCAGTTTAAGGGTCCAGACATTGAACACTGAAGCTTTCTTT
CASSLRVQTLNTEAFF
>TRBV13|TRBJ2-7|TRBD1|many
TGTGCCAGCAGCCCGTGGACAGGGGCAACCTACGAGCAGTACTTC
CASSPWTGATYEQYF
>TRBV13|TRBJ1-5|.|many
TGTGCCAGCAGCTTAGGTCGCGGGTTCGGACAGCCCCAGCATTTT
CASSLGRGFGQPQHF
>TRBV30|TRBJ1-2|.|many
TGTGCCTGGAGTCCGACGACAAGTGAGGCCTACTATGGCTACACCTTC
CAWSPTTSEAYYGYTF
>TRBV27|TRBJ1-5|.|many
TGTGCCAGCAGAACCTATGGGGCAGACAATCAGCCCCAGCATTTT
CASRTYGADNQPQHF
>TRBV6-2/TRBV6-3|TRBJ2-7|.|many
TGTGCCAGCACCTACAGCAGCTCCTACGAGCAGTACTTC
CASTYSSSYEQYF
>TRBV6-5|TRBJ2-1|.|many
TGTGCCAGCACCCCCTCAGGGGCCGACTACAATGAGCAGTTCTTC
CASTPSGADYNEQFF
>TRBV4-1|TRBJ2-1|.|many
TGCGCCAGCAGCCAAGAACGGTCGATTTCGTACAATGAGCAGTTCTTC
CASSQERSISYNEQFF
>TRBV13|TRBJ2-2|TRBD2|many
TGTGCCAGCAGAGCTACACCGGGACTAGCGGAACTCGCGAACACCGGGGAGCTGTTTTTT
CASRATPGLAELANTGELFF
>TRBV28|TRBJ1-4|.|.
TGTGCCAGCAGTTTTTTGGGGGTAGTTGGGTATGAAAAACTGTTTTTT
CASSFLGVVGYEKLFF
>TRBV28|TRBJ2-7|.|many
TGTGCCAGCAGTTTAGACCGCGGGCTAGCAGTCTACGAGCAGTACTTC
CASSLDRGLAVYEQYF
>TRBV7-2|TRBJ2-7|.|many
TGTGCCAGCAGCCACACATCTTACGAGCAGTACTTC
CASSHTSYEQYF
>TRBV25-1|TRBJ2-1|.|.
TGTGCCAGCAGTGAATCCAGCCCGAGCTCCTACAATGAGCAGTTCTTC
CASSESSPSSYNEQFF
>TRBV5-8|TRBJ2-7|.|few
TGTGCCAGCAGCTTGGGCCGGGACAACTCCTACGGGCAGTACTTC
CASSLGRDNSYGQYF
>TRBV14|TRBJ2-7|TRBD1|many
TGTGCCAGCAGCCCCCGGGACAGGATCTTCTACGAGCAGTACTTC
CASSPRDRIFYEQYF
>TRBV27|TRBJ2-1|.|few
TGTGCCAGCTCCCCTGACAGGTCGAACAATGAGCAGTTCTTC
CASSPDRSNNEQFF
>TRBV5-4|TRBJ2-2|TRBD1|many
TGTGCCAGCAGCTTGGGGGACAGGGTTTTTTCCGGGGAGCTGTTTTTT
CASSLGDRVFSGELFF
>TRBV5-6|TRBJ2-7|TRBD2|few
TGTGCCAGCAGCTTTCCGACTAGCGGGAGAACGTACGAGCAGTACTTC
CASSFPTSGRTYEQYF
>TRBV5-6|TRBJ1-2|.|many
TGTGCCAGCAGCCCCAATCCGGGGGGGAAGCATGGCTACACCTTC
CASSPNPGGKHGYTF
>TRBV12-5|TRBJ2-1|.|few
TGTGCTAGTGGACAGCAATCCTACAATGAGCAGTTCTTC
CASGQQSYNEQFF
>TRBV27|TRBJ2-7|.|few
TGTGCCAGCAGTTTGTGGGCTAGCAGAACCTACGAGCAGTACTTC
CASSLWASRTYEQYF
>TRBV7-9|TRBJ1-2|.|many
TGTGCCAGCAGCTACCAGGCGTCGGTAACCTATGGCTACACCTTC
CASSYQASVTYGYTF
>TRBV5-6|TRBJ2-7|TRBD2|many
TGTGCCAGCAGCTTGTTTGCTAGCGGGATGTACGAGCAGTACTTC
CASSLFASGMYEQYF
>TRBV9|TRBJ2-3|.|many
TGTGCCAGCAGCGTAGTCACAGATACGCAGTATTTT
CASSVVTDTQYF
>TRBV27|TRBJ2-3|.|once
TGTGCCAGCAGGTTATCGCCGGGATCTTATACGCAGTATTTT
CASRLSPGSYTQYF
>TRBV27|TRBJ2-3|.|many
TGTGCCAGCAGTGTGAACCGGGACCTGGGGCCAGATACGCAGTATTTT
CASSVNRDLGPDTQYF
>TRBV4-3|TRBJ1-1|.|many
TGCGCCAGCACCGCTTATATAGGGGGAGTCGAAGCTTTCTTT
CASTAYIGGVEAFF
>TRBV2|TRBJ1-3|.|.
TGTGCCAGCGGAGGGTACTCTGGAAACACCATATATTTT
CASGGYSGNTIYF
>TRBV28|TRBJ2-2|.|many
TGTGCCAGCAGTTTGAGAAACACCGGGGAGCTGTTTTTT
CASSLRNTGELFF
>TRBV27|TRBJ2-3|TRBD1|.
TGTGCCAGCAGTTTAATACAGGGGAACACAGATACGCGGTATTTT
CASSLIQGNTDTRYF
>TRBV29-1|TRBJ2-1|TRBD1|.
TGCAGCGTTGAGACAGGGGGCGGCTCCTACAATGAGCAGTTCTTC
CSVETGGGSYNEQFF
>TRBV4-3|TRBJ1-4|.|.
TGCGCCAGCAGCCAAGATGTCCAAGGAGTCACTAATGAAAACCTGTTTTTT
CASSQDVQGVTNENLFF
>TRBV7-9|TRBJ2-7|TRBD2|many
TGTGCCAGCAGCTTAGGAGCGGGAGGGCCAGTTTTATACGAGCAGTACTTC
CASSLGAGGPVLYEQYF
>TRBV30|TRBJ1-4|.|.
TGTGCCTGGTGTCCAGGGCCCGGCGGGCACCAAAAAATGGTTTTT
CAWCPGPGGHQKMVF
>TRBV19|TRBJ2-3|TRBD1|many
TGTGCCAGTAGCCAGACAGGGTTTAGCACAGATACGCAGTATTTT
CASSQTGFSTDTQYF